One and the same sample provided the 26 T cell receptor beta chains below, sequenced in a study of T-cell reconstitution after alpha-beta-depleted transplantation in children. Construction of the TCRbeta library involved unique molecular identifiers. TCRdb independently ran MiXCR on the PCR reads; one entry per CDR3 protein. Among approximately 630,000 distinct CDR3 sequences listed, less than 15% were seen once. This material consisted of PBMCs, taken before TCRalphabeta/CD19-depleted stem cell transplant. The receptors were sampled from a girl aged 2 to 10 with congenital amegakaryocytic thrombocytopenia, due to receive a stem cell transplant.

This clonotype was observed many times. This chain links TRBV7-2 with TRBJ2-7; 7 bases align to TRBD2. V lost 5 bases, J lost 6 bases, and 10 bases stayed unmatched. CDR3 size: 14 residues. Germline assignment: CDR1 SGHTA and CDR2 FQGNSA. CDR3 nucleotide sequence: TGTGCCAGCAGCCTTGGCGGGAGTATAATCGAGCAGTACTTC. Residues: CASSLGGSIIEQYF.

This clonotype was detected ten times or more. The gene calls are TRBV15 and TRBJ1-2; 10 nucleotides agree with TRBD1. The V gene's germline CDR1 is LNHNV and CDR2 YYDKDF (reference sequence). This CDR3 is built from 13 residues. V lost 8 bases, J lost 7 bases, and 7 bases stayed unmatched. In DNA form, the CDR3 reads TGTGCCACCGCCCGGGACAGGGGTTTTGGCTACACCTTC. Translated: CATARDRGFGYTF.

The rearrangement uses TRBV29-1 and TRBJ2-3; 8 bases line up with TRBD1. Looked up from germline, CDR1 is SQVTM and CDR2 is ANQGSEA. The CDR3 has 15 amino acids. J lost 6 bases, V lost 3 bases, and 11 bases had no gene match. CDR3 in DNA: TGCAGCGTTGACTTTTGGACAGGGAGTATGGATACGCAGTATTTT. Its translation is CSVDFWTGSMDTQYF.

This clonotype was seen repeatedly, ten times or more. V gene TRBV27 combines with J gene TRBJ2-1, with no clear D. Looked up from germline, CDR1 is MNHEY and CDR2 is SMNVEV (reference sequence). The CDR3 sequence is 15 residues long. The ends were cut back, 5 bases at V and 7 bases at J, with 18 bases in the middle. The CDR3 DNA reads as TGTGCCAGCAGTCTAGGCGGACCCTCGGATAATGAGCAGTTCTTC. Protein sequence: CASSLGGPSDNEQFF.

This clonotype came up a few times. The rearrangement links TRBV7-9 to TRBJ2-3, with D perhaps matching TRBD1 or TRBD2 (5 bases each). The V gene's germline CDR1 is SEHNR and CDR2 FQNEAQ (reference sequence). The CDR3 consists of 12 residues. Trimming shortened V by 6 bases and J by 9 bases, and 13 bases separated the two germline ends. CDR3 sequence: CASRLGESTQYF. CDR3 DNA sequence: TGTGCCAGCAGACTGGGGGAGAGCACGCAGTATTTT.

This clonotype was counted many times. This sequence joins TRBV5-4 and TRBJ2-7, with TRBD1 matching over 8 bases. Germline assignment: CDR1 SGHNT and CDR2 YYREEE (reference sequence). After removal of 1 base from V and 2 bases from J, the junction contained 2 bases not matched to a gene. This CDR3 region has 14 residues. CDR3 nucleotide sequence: TGTGCCAGCAGCTTGAACAGGGGGACCTACGAGCAGTACTTC. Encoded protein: CASSLNRGTYEQYF.

The DNA for the CDR3 is TGTGCCAGCGCCCCTACTAGCGGGAGAGGGCCCCTCAATGAGCAGTTCTTC. Its protein is CASAPTSGRGPLNEQFF. The chain has TRBV6-1 and TRBJ2-1; 11 bases agree with TRBD2. V lost 8 bases to trimming and J lost 6 bases; unmatched junction nucleotides: 15. Germline CDR1 reads MNHNS; CDR2 reads SASEGT. CDR3 size: 17 residues.

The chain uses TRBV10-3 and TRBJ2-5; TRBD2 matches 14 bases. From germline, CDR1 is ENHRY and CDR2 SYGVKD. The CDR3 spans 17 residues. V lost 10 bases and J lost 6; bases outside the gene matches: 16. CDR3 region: CATSGPGLAGVGKTQYF. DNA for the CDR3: TGTGCCACCAGCGGACCGGGACTAGCGGGAGTCGGAAAGACCCAGTACTTC.

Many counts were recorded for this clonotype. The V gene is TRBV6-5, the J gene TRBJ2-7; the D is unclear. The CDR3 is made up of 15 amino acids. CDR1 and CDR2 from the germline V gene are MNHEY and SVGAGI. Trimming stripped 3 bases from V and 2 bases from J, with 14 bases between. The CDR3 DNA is TGTGCCAGCAGTTATAGGGATACAGTAACCTACGAGCAGTACTTC. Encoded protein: CASSYRDTVTYEQYF.

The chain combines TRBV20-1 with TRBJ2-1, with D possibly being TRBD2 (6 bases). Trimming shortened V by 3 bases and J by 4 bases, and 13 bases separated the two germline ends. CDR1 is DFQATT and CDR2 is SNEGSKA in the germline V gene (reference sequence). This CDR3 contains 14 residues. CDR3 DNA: TGCAGTGCTAGTGGAGGGATTGAATACAATGAGCAGTTCTTC. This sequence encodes CSASGGIEYNEQFF.

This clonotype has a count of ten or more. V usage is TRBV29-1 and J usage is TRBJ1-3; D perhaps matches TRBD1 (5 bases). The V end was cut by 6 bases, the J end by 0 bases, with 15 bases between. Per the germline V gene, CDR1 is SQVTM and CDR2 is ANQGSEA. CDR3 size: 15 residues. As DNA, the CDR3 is TGCAGCGTCCGCCCGGGGGGGTCCTCTGGAAACACCATATATTTT. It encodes CSVRPGGSSGNTIYF.

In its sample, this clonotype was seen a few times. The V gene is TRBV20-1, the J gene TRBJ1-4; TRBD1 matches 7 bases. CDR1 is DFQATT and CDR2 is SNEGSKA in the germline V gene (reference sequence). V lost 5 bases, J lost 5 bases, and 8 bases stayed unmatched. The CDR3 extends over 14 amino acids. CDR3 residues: CSAGQGGRNEKLFF. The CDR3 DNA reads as TGCAGTGCTGGTCAGGGGGGGCGGAATGAAAAACTGTTTTTT.

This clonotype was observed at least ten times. In DNA, the CDR3 is TGCAGTGCTTCAGGGGGGAGGACGCGCGGCTACACCTTC. It yields the protein CSASGGRTRGYTF. The gene calls are TRBV20-1 and TRBJ1-2; 7 nucleotides align to TRBD1. The CDR3 spans 13 residues. Germline CDR1 and CDR2: DFQATT and SNEGSKA (reference sequence). J gave up 8 bases and V 5 bases, and 11 bases lay outside the gene matches.

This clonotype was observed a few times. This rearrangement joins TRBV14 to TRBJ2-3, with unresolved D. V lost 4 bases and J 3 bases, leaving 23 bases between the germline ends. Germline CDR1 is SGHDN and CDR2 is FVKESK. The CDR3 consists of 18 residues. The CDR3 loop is CASSPGRMYWGQTDTQYF. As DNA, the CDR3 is TGTGCCAGCAGCCCGGGCAGAATGTATTGGGGTCAGACAGATACGCAGTATTTT. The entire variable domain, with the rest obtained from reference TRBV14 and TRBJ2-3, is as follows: EAGVTQFPSHSVIEKGQTVTLRCDPISGHDNLYWYRRVMGKEIKFLLHFVKESKQDESGMPNNRFLAERTGGTYSTLKVQPAELEDSGVYFCASSPGRMYWGQTDTQYFGPGTRLTVL.

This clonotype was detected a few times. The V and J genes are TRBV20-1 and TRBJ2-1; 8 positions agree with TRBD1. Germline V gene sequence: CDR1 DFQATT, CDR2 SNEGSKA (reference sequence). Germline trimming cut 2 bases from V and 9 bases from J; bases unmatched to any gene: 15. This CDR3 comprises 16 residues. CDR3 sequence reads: CSARRTAGTGGSEQFF. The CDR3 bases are TGCAGTGCTAGACGCACCGCCGGGACAGGAGGGAGTGAGCAGTTCTTC.

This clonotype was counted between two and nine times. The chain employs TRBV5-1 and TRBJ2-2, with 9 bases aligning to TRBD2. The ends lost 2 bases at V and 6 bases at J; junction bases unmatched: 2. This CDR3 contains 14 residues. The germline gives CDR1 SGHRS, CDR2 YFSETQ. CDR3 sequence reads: CASSFLAGPGELFF. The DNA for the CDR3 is TGCGCCAGCAGCTTTCTAGCGGGACCCGGGGAGCTGTTTTTT.

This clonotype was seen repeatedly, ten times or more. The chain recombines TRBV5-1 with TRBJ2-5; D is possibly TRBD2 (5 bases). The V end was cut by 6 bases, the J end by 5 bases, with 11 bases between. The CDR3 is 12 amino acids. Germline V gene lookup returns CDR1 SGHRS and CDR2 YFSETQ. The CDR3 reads CASMASGETQYF. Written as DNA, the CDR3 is TGCGCCAGCATGGCCAGCGGTGAGACCCAGTACTTC.

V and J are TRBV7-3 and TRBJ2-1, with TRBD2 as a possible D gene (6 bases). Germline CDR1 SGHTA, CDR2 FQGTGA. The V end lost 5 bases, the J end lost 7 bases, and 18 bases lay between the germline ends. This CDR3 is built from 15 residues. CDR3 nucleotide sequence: TGTGCCAGCAGCCAGGGTTGGGGAGGAAGTAATGAGCAGTTCTTC. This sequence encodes CASSQGWGGSNEQFF.

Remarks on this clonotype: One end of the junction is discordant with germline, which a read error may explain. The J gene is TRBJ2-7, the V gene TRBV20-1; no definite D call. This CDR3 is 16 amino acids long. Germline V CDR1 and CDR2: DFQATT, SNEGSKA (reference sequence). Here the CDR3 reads CCAREENAVDPYEQYF. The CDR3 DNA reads TGCTGTGCTAGAGAAGAGAATGCGGTAGACCCCTACGAGCAGTACTTC.

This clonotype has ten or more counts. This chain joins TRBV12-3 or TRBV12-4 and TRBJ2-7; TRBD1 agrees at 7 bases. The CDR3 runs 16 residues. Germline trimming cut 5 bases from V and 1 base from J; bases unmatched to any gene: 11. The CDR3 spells CASSPQQGKASYEQYF. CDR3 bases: TGTGCCAGCAGTCCCCAACAGGGGAAGGCTTCCTACGAGCAGTACTTC.

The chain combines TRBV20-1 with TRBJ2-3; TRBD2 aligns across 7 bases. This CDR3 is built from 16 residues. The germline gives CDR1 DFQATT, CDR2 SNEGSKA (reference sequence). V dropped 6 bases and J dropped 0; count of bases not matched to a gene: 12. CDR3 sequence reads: CSAVSWASGSTDTQYF. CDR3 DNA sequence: TGCAGTGCCGTCTCCTGGGCTAGCGGAAGCACAGATACGCAGTATTTT.

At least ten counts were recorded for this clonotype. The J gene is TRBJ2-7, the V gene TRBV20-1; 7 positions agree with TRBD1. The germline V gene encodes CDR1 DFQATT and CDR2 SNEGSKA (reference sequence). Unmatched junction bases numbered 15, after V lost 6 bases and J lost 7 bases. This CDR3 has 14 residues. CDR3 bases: TGCAGTGCCGTCCTGAGACGACAGGGCAGGGAGCAGTACTTC. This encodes CSAVLRRQGREQYF.

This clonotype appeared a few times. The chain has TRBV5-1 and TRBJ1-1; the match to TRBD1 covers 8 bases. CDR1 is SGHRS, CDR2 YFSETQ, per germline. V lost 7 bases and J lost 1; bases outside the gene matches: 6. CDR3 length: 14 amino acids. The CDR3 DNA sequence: TGCGCCAGCTCTCGAACAGGGGGGAACACTGAAGCTTTCTTT. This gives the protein CASSRTGGNTEAFF.

CDR3 protein: CASIGGRVSTQYF. As DNA, the CDR3 is TGTGCCAGCATCGGCGGGAGGGTTAGTACGCAGTATTTT. The gene calls are TRBV2 and TRBJ2-3; TRBD2 matches at 9 bases. With V trimmed by 7 bases and J by 8 bases, 7 bases remained unmatched. In germline, CDR1 is SNHLY, CDR2 FYNNEI. The CDR3 is made up of 13 amino acids.

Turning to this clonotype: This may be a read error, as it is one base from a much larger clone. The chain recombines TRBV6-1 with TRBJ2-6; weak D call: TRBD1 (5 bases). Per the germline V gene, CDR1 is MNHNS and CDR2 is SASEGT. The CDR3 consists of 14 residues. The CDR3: CASSGEPGANVLSF. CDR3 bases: TGTGCCAGCAGTGGGGAACCTGGGGCCAACGTCCTGTCTTTC.

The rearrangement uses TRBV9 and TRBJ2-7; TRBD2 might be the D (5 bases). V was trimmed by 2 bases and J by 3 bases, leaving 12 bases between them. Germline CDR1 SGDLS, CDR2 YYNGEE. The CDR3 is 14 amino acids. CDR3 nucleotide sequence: TGTGCCAGCAGCGTGGGTGAAGCGGACTACGAGCAGTACTTC. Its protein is CASSVGEADYEQYF.